The 2 T cell receptor beta chains below were found in one sample sequenced in a study of blood T cell repertoires in COVID-19. Here immunoSEQ multiplex PCR was the method, and the copy in TCRdb shows in-frame clones only, minus some. Of about 230,000 clones listed, just over 85% are singletons. The sequenced material came from PBMCs or T cells enriched from blood (not recorded which). The receptors derive from a young man who had recovered from COVID-19.

The gene calls are TRBV19 and TRBJ1-2, with TRBD1 as a possible D gene (5 bases). The length of the CDR3 is 13 residues. The germline V and J ends were trimmed by 4 bases and 4 bases, with 10 bases remaining between them. Germline assignment: CDR1 LNHDA and CDR2 SQIVND (reference sequence). The CDR3 DNA reads as TGTGCCAGTAGTAAGGGCAGGGCCTATGGCTACACCTTC. The encoded protein is CASSKGRAYGYTF.

The rearrangement links TRBV5-6 to TRBJ1-4; D call uncertain. V was cut by 7 bases and J by 5 bases, with 9 bases left in between. In germline, CDR1 is SGHDT, CDR2 YYEEEE. The CDR3 runs 12 residues. The CDR3 is CASHAYNEKLFF. In DNA form, the CDR3 reads TGTGCCAGCCACGCGTACAATGAAAAACTGTTTTTT.